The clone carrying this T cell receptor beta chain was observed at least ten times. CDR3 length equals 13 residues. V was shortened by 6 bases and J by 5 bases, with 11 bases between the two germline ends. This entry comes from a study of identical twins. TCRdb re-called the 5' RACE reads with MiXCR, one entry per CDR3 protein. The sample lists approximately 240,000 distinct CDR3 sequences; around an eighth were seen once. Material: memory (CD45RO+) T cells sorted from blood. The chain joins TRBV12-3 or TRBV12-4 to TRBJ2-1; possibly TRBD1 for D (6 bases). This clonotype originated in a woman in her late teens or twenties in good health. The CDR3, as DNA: TGTGCCAGCAGACGGACAGTTAACAATGAGCAGTTCTTC. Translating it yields CASRRTVNNEQFF.